This T cell receptor (beta chain) was recorded in a study of identical twins. Study findings and constraints: Insertion counts were lower in abundant cord blood beta clonotypes, a trend that memory repertoires did not show. These conclusions were based on statistical analysis (cross-sectional, not following the same donors).

Concerning this clonotype itself: The target antigen is unknown.

Germline assignment: CDR1 MDHEN and CDR2 SYDVKM. The CDR3 has 13 amino acids. Trimming stripped 10 bases from V and 7 bases from J, with 20 bases between. Addition of a universal primer site occurred through template switching, and cDNA carried unique molecular identifiers. From the 5' RACE reads, TCRdb called clonotypes with MiXCR, one entry per CDR3 protein. The sample has 1.5 million or so distinct CDR3 sequences; more than 30% are singletons. Sample: cord blood. This chain links TRBV28 with TRBJ2-7; the D gene is possibly TRBD2 (5 bases). This receptor was obtained from a newborn girl in good health. The CDR3 loop is CATAGPTYNEQYF. DNA of the CDR3: TGTGCCACCGCGGGCCCTACCTACAATGAGCAGTACTTC.